Listed here are 17 T cell receptor beta chains from one sample, sequenced in a study of T cells after yellow fever vaccination. A single record per CDR3 protein comes from TCRdb applying MiXCR to the 5' RACE reads. The sample holds approximately 110,000 distinct CDR3 sequences, 6% to 8% seen once. The sample was CD4+ T cells sorted from PBMCs, taken about 10 days after the first yellow fever vaccination. These receptors originate from a man in his late teens or twenties who received the YFV17D yellow fever vaccine.

This clonotype showed up just a few times. The chain combines TRBV18 with TRBJ1-1; D uncertain. The CDR3 has 14 residues. V shed 0 bases and J shed 3 bases, with 8 bases lying between them. Germline CDR1 reads KGHSH; CDR2 reads LQKENI. For the CDR3, the DNA is TGTGCCAGCTCACCACCAGGGAGGTACACTGAAGCTTTCTTT. Protein product: CASSPPGRYTEAFF.

This clonotype was recorded many times. This rearrangement joins TRBV10-3 to TRBJ2-3; 10 nucleotides agree with TRBD2. The trim removed 2 bases at V and 4 bases at J, leaving 9 bases unmatched. The V gene's germline CDR1 is ENHRY and CDR2 SYGVKD. This CDR3 comprises 17 residues. The CDR3 spells CAISEGPLAGDPDTQYF. In nucleotides, the CDR3 is TGTGCCATCAGTGAGGGGCCCCTAGCGGGGGACCCAGATACGCAGTATTTT.

The sample holds many counts of this clonotype. The V call is TRBV6-5, the J call TRBJ2-4, with D unresolved. V was shortened by 7 bases and J by 8 bases, with 15 bases between the two germline ends. The length of the CDR3 is 13 residues. Germline V gene data show CDR1 as MNHEY and CDR2 as SVGAGI. CDR3 sequence: CASMFLGQDIQYF. The CDR3 bases are TGTGCCAGCATGTTTCTAGGCCAGGACATTCAGTACTTC.

This clonotype was counted many times. V and J are TRBV27 and TRBJ1-2; 11 bases are shared with TRBD1. The J segment lost 7 bases and the V segment lost 5 bases, leaving 6 bases of the junction unmatched. Per germline, CDR1 MNHEY and CDR2 SMNVEV (reference sequence). The CDR3 contains 14 residues. In DNA, the CDR3 is TGTGCCAGCAGTCGCCGGGACAGGGGGGGTGGCTACACCTTC. It encodes CASSRRDRGGGYTF.

This clonotype appeared many times. The V call is TRBV6-4, the J call TRBJ2-3; TRBD1 or TRBD2 may be the D gene (5 bases each). The V and J ends lost 4 bases and 4 bases respectively, with 12 bases between them. Germline loops: CDR1 MRHNA, CDR2 SNTAGT. CDR3 length equals 14 residues. This CDR3 reads CASSVGQGADTQYF. The CDR3 DNA sequence: TGTGCCAGCAGTGTTGGCCAGGGAGCAGATACGCAGTATTTT.

The V call is TRBV3-1, the J call TRBJ2-3; TRBD1 or TRBD2 may be the D gene (5 bases each). CDR1 LGHDT and CDR2 YNNKEL come from the germline V gene (reference sequence). The CDR3 consists of 14 residues. The germline V and J ends were trimmed by 1 base and 8 bases, with 13 bases remaining between them. CDR3 protein: CASSQGAGTGTQYF. As DNA, the CDR3 is TGTGCCAGCAGCCAAGGGGCAGGGACGGGTACGCAGTATTTT.

This clonotype was counted many times. The rearrangement joins TRBV20-1 to TRBJ1-1, with a weak D call TRBD1 (6 bases). Germline V gene sequence: CDR1 DFQATT, CDR2 SNEGSKA (reference sequence). This CDR3 is built from 12 residues. The V gene lost 0 bases and the J gene lost 10 bases, with 12 bases spanning the gap. The CDR3 nucleotides are TGCAGTGCTAGAGATGGGGGGCAGGGAGCTTTCTTT. Its protein product is CSARDGGQGAFF.

This clonotype was detected many times. The V gene is TRBV11-3, the J gene TRBJ1-1; maybe TRBD1 (5 bases). V was clipped by 4 bases and J by 8 bases, with 11 bases between them. CDR1 is SGHNT and CDR2 is YENEEA in the germline V gene. This CDR3 has 12 residues. The CDR3 region is CASSSDGGEAFF. In DNA form, the CDR3 reads TGTGCCAGCAGCTCCGACGGGGGAGAAGCTTTCTTT.

This clonotype appeared many times. The chain has TRBV7-3 and TRBJ2-7; D not resolved. Trimming stripped 4 bases from V and 0 bases from J, with 4 bases between. Germline V lookup: CDR1 SGHTA, CDR2 FQGTGA. The CDR3 has 12 residues. DNA for the CDR3: TGTGCCAGCAGCTCCAGCTCCTACGAGCAGTACGTC. Translated: CASSSSSYEQYV.

The chain recombines TRBV5-1 with TRBJ2-3, with 9 bases identical to TRBD1. With V trimmed by 0 bases and J by 2 bases, 7 bases remained unmatched. CDR1 SGHRS and CDR2 YFSETQ come from the germline V gene. The CDR3 has 17 residues. Here the CDR3 reads CASSLARTGDYTDTQYF. CDR3 nucleotides: TGCGCCAGCAGCTTGGCTAGGACAGGGGATTACACAGATACGCAGTATTTT.

This clonotype was found many times. This rearrangement joins TRBV20-1 to TRBJ2-3; D not certain. The V gene's germline CDR1 is DFQATT and CDR2 SNEGSKA (reference sequence). The CDR3 spans 12 residues. V was trimmed by 5 bases and J by 2 bases, leaving 8 bases between them. The CDR3 DNA reads TGCAGTGCTGCACAGATCACAGATACGCAGTATTTT. Protein product: CSAAQITDTQYF.

This clonotype came up many times. This chain joins TRBV5-1 and TRBJ2-3, with D perhaps given as TRBD1 or TRBD2 (5 bases each). This CDR3 region has 14 residues. Germline V gene data show CDR1 as SGHRS and CDR2 as YFSETQ. V lost 0 bases, J lost 6 bases, and 11 bases lay in between. This CDR3 is CASSLGGDADTQYF. As DNA, the CDR3 is TGCGCCAGCAGCTTGGGAGGGGACGCGGATACGCAGTATTTT. Variable domain in full (rest from reference TRBV5-1 and TRBJ2-3): KAGVTQTPRYLIKTRGQQVTLSCSPISGHRSVSWYQQTPGQGLQFLFEYFSETQRNKGNFPGRFSGRQFSNSRSEMNVSTLELGDSALYLCASSLGGDADTQYFGPGTRLTVL.

CDR3 bases: TGTGCCAGCAGCCAAATGGGAGGCGCTGGAAACACCATATATTTT. Translating it yields CASSQMGGAGNTIYF. The chain employs TRBV3-1 and TRBJ1-3; D is unresolved. Germline assignment: CDR1 LGHDT and CDR2 YNNKEL (reference sequence). Trimming cost V 2 bases and J 2 bases, with 10 bases left between them. This CDR3 region has 15 residues. The variable domain in full, with the rest retrieved from reference TRBV3-1 and TRBJ1-3, is DTAVSQTPKYLVTQMGNDKSIKCEQNLGHDTMYWYKQDSKKFLKIMFSYNNKELIINETVPNRFSPKSPDKAHLNLHINSLELGDSAVYFCASSQMGGAGNTIYFGEGSWLTVV.

This clonotype came up many times. J is TRBJ2-7 and V is TRBV12-3 or TRBV12-4; D gene ambiguous. The CDR3 extends over 13 amino acids. Trimming pared 6 bases from V and 2 bases from J, leaving 11 bases between. Here the CDR3 DNA reads TGTGCCAGCAGCGACACAAACCCCTACGAGCAGTACTTC. It encodes CASSDTNPYEQYF.

This clonotype was found many times. The chain carries TRBV7-9 and TRBJ1-2, with D perhaps matching TRBD1 (5 bases). Germline V gene lookup returns CDR1 SEHNR and CDR2 FQNEAQ (reference sequence). The CDR3 is 12 amino acids. Trimming pared 5 bases from V and 3 bases from J, leaving 7 bases between. The CDR3 nucleotides are TGTGCCAGCAGCCGGGACCACTATGGCTACACCTTC. Its protein product is CASSRDHYGYTF. Full variable domain (rest looked up from reference TRBV7-9 and TRBJ1-2): DTGVSQNPRHKITKRGQNVTFRCDPISEHNRLYWYRQTLGQGPEFLTYFQNEAQLEKSRLLSDRFSAERPKGSFSTLEIQRTEQGDSAMYLCASSRDHYGYTFGSGTRLTVV.

This clonotype has ten or more counts. This sequence joins TRBV5-1 and TRBJ2-1, with 14 bases identical to TRBD2. J was trimmed by 8 bases and V by 3 bases; bases with no gene match: 4. Germline V gene sequence: CDR1 SGHRS, CDR2 YFSETQ. The CDR3 length is 15 residues. CDR3 sequence (DNA): TGCGCCAGCAGCTCAGGACTAGCGGGGGGCGATGAGCAGTTCTTC. Protein sequence: CASSSGLAGGDEQFF.

In this sample, this clonotype turned up many times. The rearrangement joins TRBV18 to TRBJ2-1, with D tentatively TRBD2 (6 bases). The ends were cut back, 4 bases at V and 5 bases at J, with 12 bases in the middle. The V gene's germline CDR1 is KGHSH and CDR2 LQKENI. The CDR3 length is 14 residues. DNA for the CDR3: TGTGCCAGCTCACGAGTCTGGGGGGACAATGAGCAGTTCTTC. Amino acid sequence: CASSRVWGDNEQFF.